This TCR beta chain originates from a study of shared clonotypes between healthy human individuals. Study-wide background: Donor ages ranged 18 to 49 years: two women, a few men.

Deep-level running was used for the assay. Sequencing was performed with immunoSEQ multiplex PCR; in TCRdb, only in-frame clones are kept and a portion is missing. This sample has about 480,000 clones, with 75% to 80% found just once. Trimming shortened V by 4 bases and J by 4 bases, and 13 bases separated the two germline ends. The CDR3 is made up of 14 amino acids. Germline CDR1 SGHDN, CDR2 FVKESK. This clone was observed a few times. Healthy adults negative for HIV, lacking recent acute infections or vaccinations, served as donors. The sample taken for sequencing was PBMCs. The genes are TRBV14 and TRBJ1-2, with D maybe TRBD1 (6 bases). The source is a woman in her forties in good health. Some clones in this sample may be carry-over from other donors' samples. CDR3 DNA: TGTGCCAGCAGCCCCAATATGGACAGCTATGGCTACACCTTC. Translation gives CASSPNMDSYGYTF.